Sequencing of this T cell receptor beta chain was carried out in a study of cytomegalovirus exposure and HLA in healthy donors. Use of 60 Vbeta and 13 Jbeta primers characterized the PCR. Sequencing used immunoSEQ multiplex PCR; TCRdb keeps in-frame clones, though not all of them. The sample has about 82,000 clones; the top ten hold around 1.1%. V gave up 8 bases and J gave up 6 bases, with 23 bases separating them. The CDR3 consists of 16 residues. Germline assignment: CDR1 MDHEN and CDR2 SYDVKM. These donors, healthy bone marrow donors, were studied. Note on this clone: The antigen is unknown.

Study observations and caveats: A later analysis revealed that TCR association rates differed between HLA loci, peaking at DRB1 and bottoming out at HLA-C.

The gene calls are TRBV28 and TRBJ2-1; possible D gene TRBD2, 6 bases. This TCR derives from a woman in her 30s in good health and CMV-seronegative. Sequencing used PBMCs. The CDR3 region is CASAASRDSRANEQFF. CDR3 bases: TGTGCCAGCGCCGCCTCACGGGACTCAAGGGCCAATGAGCAGTTCTTC.